These T cell receptor beta chains were read from a single sample in a study of T cells after yellow fever vaccination. TCRdb ran MiXCR on the 5' RACE reads and lists one entry per CDR3 protein. The table lists some 600,000 distinct CDR3 sequences, about 17% of them singletons. The sequences come from PBMCs, collected less than 6 days after the first yellow fever vaccination. Source of these receptors: a man aged 18 to 30 who received the YFV17D yellow fever vaccine. CDR3s include the opening cysteine and the closing phenylalanine or tryptophan. A D gene is named only where the DNA matches it firmly. A clone size is listed for some rows: how often the clone was seen (once, few, many), or a class if it is expanded.

d_gene: NA
abundance: NA
v_gene: TRBV7-2
j_gene: TRBJ1-5
CDR3aa: CASSLRSWGNQPQHF

d_gene: NA
abundance: NA
v_gene: TRBV6-5
j_gene: TRBJ1-2
CDR3aa: CASSYYPRTGGSYGYTF

d_gene: TRBD2
abundance: NA
v_gene: TRBV6-5
j_gene: TRBJ2-1
CDR3aa: CASSYWRGGTNEQFF

d_gene: NA
abundance: NA
v_gene: TRBV7-2
j_gene: TRBJ2-1
CDR3aa: CASSLLGRLTVGEQFF

d_gene: NA
abundance: NA
v_gene: TRBV20-1
j_gene: TRBJ2-7
CDR3aa: CSAIPSGTEQYF

d_gene: NA
abundance: NA
v_gene: TRBV7-2
j_gene: TRBJ2-5
CDR3aa: CASSNLPGSEGTQYF

d_gene: NA
abundance: NA
v_gene: TRBV5-1
j_gene: TRBJ2-7
CDR3aa: CASRRDEGFYEQYF

d_gene: NA
abundance: few
v_gene: TRBV18
j_gene: TRBJ2-2
CDR3aa: CASSTRTANTGELFF

d_gene: TRBD1
abundance: few
v_gene: TRBV6-5
j_gene: TRBJ1-2
CDR3aa: CASSYPSGQGVNGYTF

d_gene: NA
abundance: few
v_gene: TRBV5-1
j_gene: TRBJ1-6
CDR3aa: CASSTREATNSPLHF

d_gene: TRBD1
abundance: many
v_gene: TRBV12-3/TRBV12-4
j_gene: TRBJ2-2
CDR3aa: CASRGQLNTGELFF

d_gene: TRBD2
abundance: many
v_gene: TRBV18
j_gene: TRBJ2-3
CDR3aa: CASSPPLAGADTQYF

d_gene: NA
abundance: NA
v_gene: TRBV28
j_gene: TRBJ2-2
CDR3aa: CASEGLTGELFF

d_gene: TRBD2
abundance: NA
v_gene: TRBV7-9
j_gene: TRBJ2-3
CDR3aa: CASSFYAGGADTQYF

d_gene: TRBD1
abundance: NA
v_gene: TRBV28
j_gene: TRBJ1-5
CDR3aa: CASRDRVPGPQHF

d_gene: NA
abundance: NA
v_gene: TRBV12-3/TRBV12-4
j_gene: TRBJ1-6
CDR3aa: CASSLRASYNSPLHF

d_gene: NA
abundance: NA
v_gene: TRBV27
j_gene: TRBJ1-5
CDR3aa: CASSLLGGQPQHF

d_gene: NA
abundance: few
v_gene: TRBV3-1
j_gene: TRBJ2-7
CDR3aa: CASSQGTLAEQYF

d_gene: TRBD1
abundance: NA
v_gene: TRBV6-1
j_gene: TRBJ1-2
CDR3aa: CASSDRAFGYTF

d_gene: NA
abundance: few
v_gene: TRBV9
j_gene: TRBJ1-1
CDR3aa: CASSPRGLNTEAFF

d_gene: NA
abundance: few
v_gene: TRBV5-5
j_gene: TRBJ2-3
CDR3aa: CASRYGTYTDTQYF

d_gene: TRBD2
abundance: NA
v_gene: TRBV11-2
j_gene: TRBJ2-1
CDR3aa: CASSLRGLAGGVYNNEQFF

d_gene: NA
abundance: NA
v_gene: TRBV5-1
j_gene: TRBJ1-2
CDR3aa: CASSLDVGADYGYTF

d_gene: TRBD1
abundance: NA
v_gene: TRBV29-1
j_gene: TRBJ1-2
CDR3aa: CSVQMGTVSNYGYTF

d_gene: NA
abundance: many
v_gene: TRBV19
j_gene: TRBJ2-5
CDR3aa: CASSIGGHLSGTQYF

d_gene: NA
abundance: NA
v_gene: TRBV9
j_gene: TRBJ2-5
CDR3aa: CASSVDRQGWETQYF

d_gene: NA
abundance: NA
v_gene: TRBV20-1
j_gene: TRBJ1-2
CDR3aa: CSASLPGGGYTF

d_gene: NA
abundance: NA
v_gene: TRBV19
j_gene: TRBJ2-7
CDR3aa: CASSARRGSSYEQYF

d_gene: TRBD2
abundance: NA
v_gene: TRBV7-3
j_gene: TRBJ2-3
CDR3aa: CASSLWAGLAGGPDTQYF

d_gene: TRBD2
abundance: NA
v_gene: TRBV10-3
j_gene: TRBJ2-5
CDR3aa: CAISEGAGGLETQYF

d_gene: NA
abundance: NA
v_gene: TRBV7-8
j_gene: TRBJ2-1
CDR3aa: CASSLVDTGYQFF

d_gene: TRBD1
abundance: few
v_gene: TRBV6-1
j_gene: TRBJ2-7
CDR3aa: CASRAGTAPEQYF

d_gene: TRBD1
abundance: NA
v_gene: TRBV28
j_gene: TRBJ1-1
CDR3aa: CASSFTLSTTGMNTEAFF

d_gene: NA
abundance: few
v_gene: TRBV12-3/TRBV12-4
j_gene: TRBJ2-1
CDR3aa: CASSLRVSGDEQFF

d_gene: TRBD1
abundance: few
v_gene: TRBV5-6
j_gene: TRBJ2-7
CDR3aa: CASRPDRVEEQYF

d_gene: NA
abundance: NA
v_gene: TRBV2
j_gene: TRBJ1-6
CDR3aa: CASSGGNNSPLHF

d_gene: NA
abundance: few
v_gene: TRBV6-2/TRBV6-3
j_gene: TRBJ1-1
CDR3aa: CASSKPGNTEAFF

d_gene: TRBD1
abundance: few
v_gene: TRBV20-1
j_gene: TRBJ1-5
CDR3aa: CSASVGDRTNQPQHF

d_gene: NA
abundance: many
v_gene: TRBV5-1
j_gene: TRBJ1-2
CDR3aa: CASSLETQGFYGYTF

d_gene: NA
abundance: NA
v_gene: TRBV3-1
j_gene: TRBJ2-5
CDR3aa: CASSPHPIKWQETQYF

d_gene: TRBD1
abundance: NA
v_gene: TRBV6-5
j_gene: TRBJ2-7
CDR3aa: CASSYAQDRGVSYEQYF

d_gene: NA
abundance: NA
v_gene: TRBV5-1
j_gene: TRBJ2-7
CDR3aa: CASSLVLGAYEQYF

d_gene: TRBD2
abundance: NA
v_gene: TRBV6-1
j_gene: TRBJ2-3
CDR3aa: CASSQRPPGGSYTDTQYF

d_gene: NA
abundance: few
v_gene: TRBV12-3/TRBV12-4
j_gene: TRBJ1-5
CDR3aa: CASTYLGRGPNQPQHF

d_gene: TRBD1
abundance: few
v_gene: TRBV28
j_gene: TRBJ2-3
CDR3aa: CASSPHGTGDSDTQYF

d_gene: NA
abundance: NA
v_gene: TRBV12-3/TRBV12-4
j_gene: TRBJ2-1
CDR3aa: CASSFDFYNEQFF

d_gene: NA
abundance: few
v_gene: TRBV6-6
j_gene: TRBJ1-6
CDR3aa: CASGRYNSPLHF

d_gene: TRBD1
abundance: few
v_gene: TRBV4-2
j_gene: TRBJ2-5
CDR3aa: CASSRQGEGTQYF

d_gene: NA
abundance: NA
v_gene: TRBV27
j_gene: TRBJ1-5
CDR3aa: CASRASWGDSSNQPQHF

d_gene: TRBD2
abundance: NA
v_gene: TRBV19
j_gene: TRBJ2-3
CDR3aa: CASRRELAGAADTQYF

d_gene: NA
abundance: NA
v_gene: TRBV5-1
j_gene: TRBJ1-1
CDR3aa: CASSLKTDTEAFF

d_gene: NA
abundance: NA
v_gene: TRBV2
j_gene: TRBJ1-5
CDR3aa: CASSEALGSNQPQHF

d_gene: NA
abundance: many
v_gene: TRBV5-1
j_gene: TRBJ1-4
CDR3aa: CASSPTGFHEKLFF